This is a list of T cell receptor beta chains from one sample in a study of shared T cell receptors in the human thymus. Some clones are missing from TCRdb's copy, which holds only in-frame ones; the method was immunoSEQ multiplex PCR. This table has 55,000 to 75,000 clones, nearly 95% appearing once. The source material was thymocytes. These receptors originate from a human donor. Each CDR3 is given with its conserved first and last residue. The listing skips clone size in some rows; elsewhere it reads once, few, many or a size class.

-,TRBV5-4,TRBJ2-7,CASSLGARIRAFASGNF
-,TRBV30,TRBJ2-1,CAWSSGRHPPNEQFF
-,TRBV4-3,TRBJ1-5,CASSQDRWRNQPQHF
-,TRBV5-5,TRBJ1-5,CASSLQVWFSNQPQHF
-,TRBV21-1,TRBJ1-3,CASSKLHRRSGNTIYF
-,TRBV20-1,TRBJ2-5,CSASTGGTQYF
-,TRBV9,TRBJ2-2,CASSLRSQGYWGNTGELFF
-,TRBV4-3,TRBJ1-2,CASSQVAGDRDYGYTF
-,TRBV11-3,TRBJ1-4,CASSLDGSQGTYEKLFF
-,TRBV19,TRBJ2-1,CASSKGQKNYNEQFF
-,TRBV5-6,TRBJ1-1,CASSCCGGRGNTEAFF
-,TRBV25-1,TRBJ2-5,CASSEGAREGETQYF
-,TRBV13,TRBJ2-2,CASSTRSSGELFF
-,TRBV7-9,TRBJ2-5,CASTHGGGQETQYF
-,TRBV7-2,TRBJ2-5,CASTNSGGKETQYF
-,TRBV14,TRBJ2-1,CASSLKAVPIPEVEYNEQFF
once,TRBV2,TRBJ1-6,CASKGTGVSPLHF
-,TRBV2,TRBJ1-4,CASSEKTGERKLFF
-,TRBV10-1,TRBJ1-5,CACRAIHTGQSSNQPQHF
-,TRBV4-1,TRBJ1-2,CASSHAGTGAYNYGYTF
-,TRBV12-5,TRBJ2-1,CASGLTGAYLTSSYNEQFF
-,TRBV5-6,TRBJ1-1,CASTHLANTEAFF
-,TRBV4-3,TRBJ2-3,CASSQENGLAGGQDTQYF
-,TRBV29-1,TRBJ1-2,CSVERWARDNYGYTF
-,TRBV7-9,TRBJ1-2,CASSLASELSYGYTF
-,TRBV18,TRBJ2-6,CASSPFPGLAGLDLSGANVLTF
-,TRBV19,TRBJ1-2,CASSMDSYGYTF
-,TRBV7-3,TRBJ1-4,CASSPRRTNEKLFF
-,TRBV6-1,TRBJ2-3,CASRRDGGEDTQYF
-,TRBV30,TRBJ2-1,CAWSVQGEQFF
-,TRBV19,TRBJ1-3,CASSIHDRGRGNTIYF
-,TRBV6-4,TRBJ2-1,CASSDVGTGNEQFF
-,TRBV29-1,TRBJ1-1,CSVFARTGGKRNTEAFF
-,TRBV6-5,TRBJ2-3,CASSTGSTDTQYF
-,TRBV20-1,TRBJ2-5,CSASTQETQYF
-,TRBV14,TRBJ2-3,CASSQERADTQYF
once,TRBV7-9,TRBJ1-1,CASRFRYKDWNTEAFF
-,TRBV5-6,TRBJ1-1,CASSLTAFIGMNTEAFF
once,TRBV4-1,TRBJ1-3,CASSQVRTDGNTIYF
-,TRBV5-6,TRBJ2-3,CASSWGLAGRVTDTQYF
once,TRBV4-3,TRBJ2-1,CASSLRTGLSPNNEQFF
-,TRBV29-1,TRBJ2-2,CSVWTFPNTGELFF
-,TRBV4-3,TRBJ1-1,CASSPTRTQKMNTEAFF
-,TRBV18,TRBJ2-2,CASSPSRDSKGGELFF
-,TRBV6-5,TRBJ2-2,CATIPRRGAHGELFF